Following are 32 T cell receptor beta chains from one sample sequenced in a study of blood T cell repertoires in COVID-19. Using immunoSEQ multiplex PCR, the repertoire was profiled, and TCRdb retains in-frame clones only, with some absent. The sample includes 95,000 to 110,000 clones, approximately 84% of them seen just once. The sequenced sample was peripheral blood. Receptors originate from a human donor in a cohort sampled during active COVID-19.

This rearrangement joins TRBV6-2 or TRBV6-3 to TRBJ2-3, with 8 bases lining up with TRBD1. From germline, CDR1 is MNHEY and CDR2 SVGEGT. This CDR3 has 12 residues. The trim removed 6 bases at V and 9 bases at J, leaving 5 bases unmatched. CDR3 sequence reads: CASSGQGLTQYF. DNA of the CDR3: TGTGCCAGCAGCGGACAGGGTTTGACGCAGTATTTT.

This chain links TRBV18 with TRBJ2-7; 13 bases align to TRBD2. Germline V lookup: CDR1 KGHSH, CDR2 LQKENI. The CDR3 runs 15 residues. With V trimmed by 2 bases and J by 5 bases, 3 bases remained unmatched. DNA for the CDR3: TGTGCCAGCTCACCAGGGACTAGCGGGAACCACGAGCAGTACTTC. Protein: CASSPGTSGNHEQYF.

This clone came up once. This chain uses TRBV10-1 with TRBJ2-7; 8 bases are a match to TRBD1. The CDR3 contains 13 residues. Germline V gene sequence: CDR1 WNHNN, CDR2 SYGVQD (reference sequence). V lost 10 bases and J lost 3; bases outside the gene matches: 8. CDR3 sequence: CATSGQAFYEQYF. The CDR3, as DNA: TGCGCCACCTCGGGACAGGCCTTCTACGAGCAGTACTTC.

The J gene is TRBJ1-2, the V gene TRBV24-1, with D unresolved. CDR1 is KGHDR, CDR2 SFDVKD, per germline. The CDR3 runs to 12 residues. V was cut by 2 bases and J by 8 bases, with 8 bases left in between. CDR3 residues: CATSDSYAGYTF. CDR3 sequence (DNA): TGTGCCACCAGTGATTCTTACGCGGGCTACACCTTC.

The chain links TRBV28 to TRBJ2-7, with D perhaps matching TRBD2 (6 bases). V was cut by 7 bases and J by 4 bases, with 29 bases left in between. The CDR3 consists of 18 residues. Germline CDR1 reads MDHEN; CDR2 reads SYDVKM. For the CDR3, the DNA is TGTGCCAGCACCTCCGGTTGGGAGGACTCCGGACTGTTTTACGAGCAGTACTTC. It codes for CASTSGWEDSGLFYEQYF.

The sample holds one count of this clone. V and J are TRBV11-2 and TRBJ2-6; 13 bases align to TRBD2. This CDR3 has 18 residues. The germline gives CDR1 SGHAT, CDR2 FQNNGV. V trimming: 3 bases; J trimming: 2 bases; junction bases outside the gene matches: 4. CDR3 in DNA: TGTGCCAGCAGCTTTTGGACTAGCGGGAGTGCTGGGGCCAACGTCCTGACTTTC. Protein: CASSFWTSGSAGANVLTF.

This chain uses TRBV13 with TRBJ2-7, with D perhaps TRBD2 (6 bases). With 3 bases removed from V and 3 bases from J, the gap between germline ends came to 12 bases. Germline V gene sequence: CDR1 PRHDT, CDR2 FYEKMQ (reference sequence). The CDR3 has 14 amino acids. The CDR3 loop is CASSLGTLGYEQYF. DNA of the CDR3: TGTGCCAGCAGCTTGGGGACTCTCGGCTACGAGCAGTACTTC.

The genes are TRBV29-1 and TRBJ1-1; D unclear. The CDR3 covers 10 residues. Trimming took 4 bases from V and 5 from J, leaving 5 bases between them. The germline gives CDR1 SQVTM, CDR2 ANQGSEA. CDR3 DNA sequence: TGCAGCGTTGTCCAGACTGAAGCTTTCTTT. It is translated as CSVVQTEAFF.

The chain employs TRBV6-5 and TRBJ2-2; TRBD1 matches 7 bases. The CDR3 contains 15 residues. The junction had 6 bases not matched to a gene; V was cut back by 5 bases and J by 3 bases. Germline lookup yields CDR1 MNHEY and CDR2 SVGAGI. Here the CDR3 DNA reads TGTGCCAGCAGTCGCGGACAGGAGGACACCGGGGAGCTGTTTTTT. Translating it yields CASSRGQEDTGELFF.

The chain has TRBV6-5 and TRBJ2-7; 7 bases line up with TRBD2. With 7 bases clipped from V and 2 bases from J, the junction kept 8 bases outside the gene matches. CDR1 is MNHEY, CDR2 SVGAGI, per germline. The CDR3 sequence is 14 residues long. Written as DNA, the CDR3 is TGTGCCAGCAACCGAGCGGGGAATACCTACGAGCAGTACGTC. This gives the protein CASNRAGNTYEQYV.

This clone was counted once. The chain employs TRBV4-1 and TRBJ2-1; 9 nucleotides agree with TRBD2. The V and J ends lost 1 base and 4 bases, in that order; junction bases with no gene match: 5. The CDR3 totals 16 residues. Germline V CDR1 and CDR2: MGHRA, YSYEKL. The CDR3: CASSQVGGREYNEQFF. The CDR3 DNA is TGCGCCAGCAGCCAAGTAGGCGGGAGGGAATACAATGAGCAGTTCTTC.

CDR3 residues: CASSPTQRGRVPNYGYTF. The CDR3 nucleotides read TGTGCCAGCAGTCCCACCCAGAGAGGGCGAGTCCCAAACTATGGCTACACCTTC. The chain combines TRBV3-1 (or the pseudogene TRBV3-2) with TRBJ1-2, with unresolved D. This CDR3 region has 18 residues. Between the trimmed V and J ends, which lost 6 bases and 2 bases, there was a span of 25 bases. Per the germline V gene, CDR1 is LGHDT and CDR2 is YNNKEL (reference sequence).

V is TRBV3-1 (or the pseudogene TRBV3-2) and J is TRBJ1-2; D gene uncertain. The CDR3 length is 14 residues. Germline CDR1 is LGHDT and CDR2 is YNNKEL (reference sequence). V lost 0 bases, J lost 4 bases, and 9 bases lay in between. The CDR3 loop is CASSQEGQTYGYTF. DNA of the CDR3: TGTGCCAGCAGCCAAGAGGGCCAGACCTATGGCTACACCTTC.

The chain couples TRBV28 to TRBJ2-7; D might be TRBD1 (5 bases). V shed 5 bases and J shed 7 bases, with 21 bases lying between them. This CDR3 is 15 amino acids long. Germline lookup yields CDR1 MDHEN and CDR2 SYDVKM. CDR3 nucleotide sequence: TGTGCCAGCAGTCCTCGGTCAGGGATCTCGAGGGAGCAGTACTTC. Amino acids: CASSPRSGISREQYF.

V is TRBV24-1 and J is TRBJ1-2; the match to TRBD1 covers 7 bases. The germline gives CDR1 KGHDR, CDR2 SFDVKD. Losses at the gene ends were 10 bases for V and 3 bases for J; bases not matched to a gene: 1. The CDR3 length is 11 residues. The CDR3 DNA follows: TGTGCCACGGGGACAGACTATGGCTACACCTTC. Translation gives CATGTDYGYTF.

The V and J genes are TRBV21-1 and TRBJ2-2; the table's D call of TRBD1 was not tested on the DNA. TRBV21-1 is a pseudogene. This CDR3 comprises 14 residues. The CDR3 DNA reads as TGTGCCAGACGACAGGGAAAGGGCACCGGGGAGCTGTTTTTT. This translates into CARRQGKGTGELFF.

This clone was found once. The rearrangement uses TRBV27 and TRBJ1-1; D gene uncertain. V shed 0 bases and J shed 0 bases, with 11 bases lying between them. There are 16 residues in the CDR3. Germline V gene sequence: CDR1 MNHEY, CDR2 SMNVEV (reference sequence). The CDR3 loop is CASSLSMGSMNTEAFF. CDR3 sequence (DNA): TGTGCCAGCAGTTTATCCATGGGCAGCATGAACACTGAAGCTTTCTTT.

The rearrangement joins TRBV30 to TRBJ1-1; the D is unclear. The CDR3 has 13 amino acids. V was trimmed by 0 bases and J by 5 bases, leaving 10 bases between them. CDR1 and CDR2 from the germline V gene are GTSNPN and SVGIG (reference sequence). The CDR3 loop is CAWSVRPGTEAFF. For the CDR3, the DNA is TGTGCCTGGAGTGTACGTCCCGGGACTGAAGCTTTCTTT.

The table lists this clone with a count of one. The rearrangement joins TRBV28 to TRBJ2-1; 9 bases agree with TRBD1. The germline gives CDR1 MDHEN, CDR2 SYDVKM. The junction had 7 bases not matched to a gene; V was cut back by 5 bases and J by 2 bases. There are 16 residues in the CDR3. DNA for the CDR3: TGTGCCAGCAGTCCCCGGACAGGGGTCCCCTACAATGAGCAGTTCTTC. The encoded protein is CASSPRTGVPYNEQFF.

This rearrangement joins TRBV2 to TRBJ2-7; TRBD1 aligns across 7 bases. The trim removed 7 bases at V and 1 base at J, leaving 10 bases unmatched. From germline, CDR1 is SNHLY and CDR2 FYNNEI. The CDR3 has 15 residues. The chain's CDR3 is CASTRPRGQSYEQYF. The CDR3 coding sequence is TGTGCCAGCACTCGGCCAAGGGGGCAGTCCTACGAGCAGTACTTC.

This clone was seen a few times. The rearrangement joins TRBV11-2 to TRBJ2-1, with 7 bases lining up with TRBD1. Germline V CDR1 and CDR2: SGHAT, FQNNGV. The V and J ends lost 7 bases and 2 bases, in that order; junction bases with no gene match: 5. CDR3 length: 14 amino acids. The CDR3 region has the DNA TGTGCCAGCACTCTGGGACAGACCTACAATGAGCAGTTCTTC. Translation gives CASTLGQTYNEQFF.

This chain joins TRBV7-2 and TRBJ1-2; D might be TRBD1 (5 bases). V dropped 1 base and J dropped 0 bases, with 15 bases sitting between them. The CDR3 sequence is 17 residues long. Germline V gives CDR1 SGHTA, CDR2 FQGNSA. CDR3 region: CASSLGSRNRTNYGYTF. In nucleotides, the CDR3 is TGTGCCAGCAGCTTAGGTTCGAGAAACAGGACTAACTATGGCTACACCTTC.

The J gene is TRBJ2-1, the V gene TRBV6-2 or TRBV6-3, with D possibly being TRBD1 (6 bases). Trimming pared 1 base from V and 5 bases from J, leaving 12 bases between. Germline V gene sequence: CDR1 MNHEY, CDR2 SVGEGT. This CDR3 is 15 amino acids long. CDR3 sequence: CASSYLGARNNEQFF. The CDR3 DNA sequence: TGTGCCAGCAGTTACTTGGGGGCGAGAAACAATGAGCAGTTCTTC.

J is TRBJ2-7 and V is TRBV4-3, with 7 bases aligning to TRBD2. This CDR3 comprises 17 residues. From germline, CDR1 is LGHNA and CDR2 YSLEER. V was clipped by 0 bases and J by 3 bases; unmatched bases: 11. CDR3 DNA: TGCGCCAGCAGCCAAGATTGGCGCGGGAGTAACTTCTACGAGCAGTACTTC. It is translated as CASSQDWRGSNFYEQYF.

The chain employs TRBV19 and TRBJ1-1; D gene unclear. Germline-derived CDR1 and CDR2 are LNHDA and SQIVND (reference sequence). V lost 5 bases and J 1 base, leaving 8 bases between the germline ends. CDR3 size: 13 residues. The CDR3 DNA reads as TGTGCCAGTAGTGCATTCGGGAACACTGAAGCTTTCTTT. Encoded protein: CASSAFGNTEAFF.

The rearrangement joins TRBV30 to TRBJ2-7; 11 bases are a match to TRBD2. The CDR3 extends over 14 amino acids. Germline CDR1 and CDR2: GTSNPN and SVGIG (reference sequence). Trimming at V came to 1 base and at J to 4 bases, leaving 3 bases not matched to a gene. The DNA of the CDR3 is TGTGCCTGGAGTGAAACTAGCGGGAGTTACGAGCAGTACTTC. This gives the protein CAWSETSGSYEQYF.

The rearrangement joins TRBV11-2 to TRBJ1-3, with a tentative D call TRBD1 (5 bases). Germline V lookup: CDR1 SGHAT, CDR2 FQNNGV. Trimming removed 5 bases from V and 0 bases from J, with 8 bases in between. CDR3 length equals 14 residues. As DNA, the CDR3 is TGTGCCAGCAGCACAGGCAACTCTGGAAACACCATATATTTT. This sequence encodes CASSTGNSGNTIYF.

V usage is TRBV11-3 and J usage is TRBJ2-3, with D perhaps TRBD2 (6 bases). The CDR3 runs 14 residues. CDR1 and CDR2 (germline): SGHNT, YENEEA. V gave up 1 base and J gave up 3 bases, with 8 bases separating them. The CDR3 sequence is CASSLAAGTDTQYF. The CDR3 coding sequence is TGTGCCAGCAGCTTAGCGGCGGGAACAGATACGCAGTATTTT. Full variable domain (remainder filled in from reference TRBV11-3 and TRBJ2-3): EAGVVQSPRYKIIEKKQPVAFWCNPISGHNTLYWYLQNLGQGPELLIRYENEEAVDDSQLPKDRFSAERLKGVDSTLKIQPAELGDSAVYLCASSLAAGTDTQYFGPGTRLTVL.

This clone was observed once. V is TRBV7-9 and J is TRBJ2-5; D is ambiguous. Germline V lookup: CDR1 SEHNR, CDR2 FQNEAQ (reference sequence). This CDR3 is 13 amino acids long. The V and J ends lost 1 base and 5 bases respectively, with 8 bases between them. The CDR3 DNA reads as TGTGCCAGCAGCTTAGTGGCTAGTGAGACCCAGTACTTC. Encoded protein: CASSLVASETQYF.

The gene calls are TRBV18 and TRBJ1-2; D possibly corresponds to TRBD1 (5 bases). In germline, CDR1 is KGHSH, CDR2 LQKENI. Trimming took off 3 bases at V and 4 bases at J, with 21 bases between the two ends. There are 17 residues in the CDR3. The CDR3 here is CASSPPARQKSSYGYTF. DNA of the CDR3: TGTGCCAGCTCACCCCCCGCGAGACAGAAAAGCAGCTATGGCTACACCTTC. The whole variable domain, filled in from reference TRBV18 and TRBJ1-2, reads NAGVMQNPRHLVRRRGQEARLRCSPMKGHSHVYWYRQLPEEGLKFMVYLQKENIIDESGMPKERFSAEFPKEGPSILRIQQVVRGDSAAYFCASSPPARQKSSYGYTFGSGTRLTVV.

This clone appeared a few times. This chain joins TRBV18 and TRBJ1-5, with D perhaps matching TRBD1 (5 bases). CDR3 length: 13 amino acids. Per germline, CDR1 KGHSH and CDR2 LQKENI. The ends were cut back, 8 bases at V and 8 bases at J, with 16 bases in the middle. The CDR3 DNA reads TGTGCCAGCCAGCAGGGAGCGGGCGAGCCCCAGCATTTT. Translating gives CASQQGAGEPQHF. Looking up the rest from reference TRBV18 and TRBJ1-5 gives the full variable domain: NAGVMQNPRHLVRRRGQEARLRCSPMKGHSHVYWYRQLPEEGLKFMVYLQKENIIDESGMPKERFSAEFPKEGPSILRIQQVVRGDSAAYFCASQQGAGEPQHFGDGTRLSIL.

The gene calls are TRBV18 and TRBJ2-7; possibly TRBD2 for D (5 bases). The CDR3 covers 14 residues. The germline gives CDR1 KGHSH, CDR2 LQKENI. Trimming cost V 8 bases and J 5 bases, with 19 bases left between them. The CDR3 sequence: CASTARGNLDEQYF. The CDR3 DNA sequence: TGTGCCAGCACCGCGAGAGGGAATCTCGACGAGCAGTACTTC.